This TCR beta chain was sequenced for a study of cytomegalovirus exposure and HLA in healthy donors. The study's findings and limits: Diagnosis of cytomegalovirus status made by the classifier reportedly showed high specificity and sensitivity.

Healthy individuals who donated bone marrow served as the donors. Use of 60 Vbeta and 13 Jbeta primers characterized the PCR. Only in-frame clones appear in the TCRdb table, and some are missing; sequencing was by immunoSEQ multiplex PCR. The repertoire includes under 200,000 clones, approximately 78% of them detected once, and 1.7% sits in the top ten. As concerns this clone: Its target is unknown.

Germline loops: CDR1 SGHTA, CDR2 FQGNSA. CDR3 size: 14 residues. Trimming pared 1 base from V and 2 bases from J, leaving 7 bases between. The rearrangement joins TRBV7-2 to TRBJ2-3; D may be TRBD1 (5 bases). The sequence was obtained from a woman younger than 30 in good health and CMV-seronegative. The sequencing input was PBMCs. The CDR3 nucleotides are TGTGCCAGCAGCTTAGACAGGTACACAGATACGCAGTATTTT. It is translated as CASSLDRYTDTQYF.